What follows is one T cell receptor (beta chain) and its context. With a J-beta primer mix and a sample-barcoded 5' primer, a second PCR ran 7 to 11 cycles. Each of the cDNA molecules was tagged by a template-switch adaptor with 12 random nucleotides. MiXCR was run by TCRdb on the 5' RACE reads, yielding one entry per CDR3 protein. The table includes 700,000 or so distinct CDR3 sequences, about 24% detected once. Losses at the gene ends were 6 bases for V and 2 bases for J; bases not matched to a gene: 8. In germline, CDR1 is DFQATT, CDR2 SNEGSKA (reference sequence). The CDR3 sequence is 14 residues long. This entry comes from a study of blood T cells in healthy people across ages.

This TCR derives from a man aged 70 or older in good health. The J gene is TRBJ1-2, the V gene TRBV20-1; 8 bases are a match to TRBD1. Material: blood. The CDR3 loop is CSARADRVNYGYTF. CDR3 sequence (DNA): TGCAGTGCCCGGGCGGACAGGGTAAACTATGGCTACACCTTC.